This TCR beta chain is drawn from a study of blood T cell repertoires in COVID-19. Study summary: Samples of COVID-19 (acute and convalescent) were obtained from the United States, Italy and Spain. Sources were T cells, B-cell-depleted T cells, or PBMCs; the material itself was cDNA or gDNA.

Study processing details: Reference gene primer amplification in the assay estimated nucleated cell counts. Using immunoSEQ multiplex PCR, the repertoire was profiled, and TCRdb retains in-frame clones only, with some absent. The V and J calls and clone size are taken from that table; D and trimming were inferred from the DNA. The data contain tens of thousands of clones, 85% to 90% of them singletons. Trimming at V came to 5 bases and at J to 4 bases, leaving 7 bases not matched to a gene. The CDR3 totals 13 residues. Germline-derived CDR1 and CDR2 are GTSNPN and SVGIG (reference sequence). The V gene is TRBV30, the J gene TRBJ1-2; TRBD1 matches 7 bases. Sequenced material: peripheral blood. The TCR was taken from a woman between 65 and 79 years old with acute or convalescent COVID-19. CDR3 bases: TGTGCCTGGGCAAGGGACAGACCCTATGGCTACACCTTC. Residues: CAWARDRPYGYTF.